This passage covers 4 T cell receptor beta chains from one sample sequenced in a study of a mutant IDH1 vaccine in newly diagnosed glioma. Noted time point: baseline, week 1 (first vaccination visit). The treatment is: pre-vaccination baseline after standard-of-care therapy. The table came from immunoSEQ multiplex PCR; TCRdb's copy has only in-frame clones and leaves some out. The top ten clones hold about 2% of a sample with about 51,000 clones, around 80% of them seen once. The specimen comprised PBMCs, sampled from a glioma patient treated with radiotherapy, temozolomide or both. All receptors derive from a woman aged 40 to 50 with glioma.

To note about this clone: The junction does not match germline at one end; this may be a read error. The chain joins TRBV7-7 to TRBJ2-5, with 9 bases that match TRBD1. Germline V gene data show CDR1 as SSHAT and CDR2 as FNYEAQ (reference sequence). The CDR3 runs 14 residues. This chain's CDR3 is CASSTDRGQETQYF. The CDR3 DNA reads as TGTGCTAGCAGCACGGACAGGGGACAAGAGACCCAGTACTTC.

This clone was seen only once. This rearrangement joins TRBV6-6 to TRBJ2-7; D gene ambiguous. The CDR3 has 13 residues. The germline V gene encodes CDR1 MNHNY and CDR2 SVGAGI (reference sequence). V shed 1 base and J shed 3 bases, with 7 bases lying between them. CDR3 DNA: TGTGCCAGCAGTTACTATGCAAACTACGAGCAGTACTTC. Residues: CASSYYANYEQYF.

This rearrangement joins TRBV5-1 to TRBJ1-4; D unclear. Germline values: CDR1 SGHRS, CDR2 YFSETQ. Between the trimmed V and J ends, which lost 0 bases and 0 bases, there was a span of 6 bases. The CDR3 is 15 amino acids. CDR3 DNA sequence: TGCGCCAGCAGCTTGGACGGGACAACTAATGAAAAACTGTTTTTT. It yields the protein CASSLDGTTNEKLFF.

The genes are TRBV5-1 and TRBJ1-3, with 7 bases lining up with TRBD1. With V trimmed by 4 bases and J by 0 bases, 7 bases remained unmatched. The CDR3 covers 16 residues. Germline CDR1 reads SGHRS; CDR2 reads YFSETQ. The chain's CDR3 is CASSEGQLYSGNTIYF. As DNA, the CDR3 is TGCGCCAGCAGCGAGGGACAGCTATACTCTGGAAACACCATATATTTT.